The next 12 T cell receptor beta chains were all read from a single sample in a study of immune evolution from preneoplasia to lung adenocarcinoma. Generated by immunoSEQ multiplex PCR, the TCRdb table keeps only in-frame clones and is missing some. The sample shows around 25,000 clones, about two thirds of them seen only once. Sequenced: FFPE invasive lung adenocarcinoma tissue. All receptors come from a person aged 55 to 75 with invasive lung adenocarcinoma. Some clones in this sample may be carry-over from other donors' samples.

This chain's CDR3 is CASRKLGGLNTGELFF. Here the CDR3 DNA reads TGTGCCAGCAGAAAGCTAGGGGGGCTGAACACCGGGGAGCTGTTTTTT. The genes are TRBV27 and TRBJ2-2; D may be TRBD1 or TRBD2 (6 bases each). Germline loops: CDR1 MNHEY, CDR2 SMNVEV (reference sequence). The CDR3 totals 16 residues. V was shortened by 6 bases and J by 1 base, with 15 bases between the two germline ends.

The gene calls are TRBV28 and TRBJ1-2, with a possible D match to TRBD1 (6 bases). The CDR3 is 16 amino acids. V was pared by 6 bases and J by 4 bases, with 21 bases between. The germline V gene has CDR1 MDHEN and CDR2 SYDVKM. The CDR3: CASSRPSGGLVYGYTF. The DNA for the CDR3 is TGTGCCAGCAGCCGCCCCTCGGGGGGGCTCGTCTATGGCTACACCTTC.

The chain has TRBV11-3 and TRBJ2-2; D is possibly TRBD1 (5 bases). V lost 1 base and J lost 1, with 7 bases in between. The CDR3 has 15 residues. The germline gives CDR1 SGHNT, CDR2 YENEEA. The CDR3 here is CASSLGTGNTGELFF. For the CDR3, the DNA is TGTGCCAGCAGCTTAGGTACAGGGAACACCGGGGAGCTGTTTTTT.

The chain employs TRBV6-5 and TRBJ2-5; unclear D gene. CDR1 and CDR2 from the germline V gene are MNHEY and SVGAGI. This CDR3 comprises 12 residues. V was trimmed by 6 bases and J by 5 bases, leaving 10 bases between them. DNA of the CDR3: TGTGCCAGCAGAAAACTGGGGGAGACCCAGTACTTC. The encoded protein is CASRKLGETQYF.

V gene TRBV5-6 combines with J gene TRBJ2-7; TRBD1 matches 8 bases. The V gene end was trimmed by 1 base and the J gene end by 4 bases; junction bases not matched to a gene: 7. The CDR3 spans 15 residues. The germline V gene has CDR1 SGHDT and CDR2 YYEEEE. The CDR3 is CASSLFRGLSYEQYF. In DNA form, the CDR3 reads TGTGCCAGCAGCTTGTTCAGGGGGCTTTCTTACGAGCAGTACTTC.

This clone was counted only a few times. CDR3 amino acids: CAASARGDEQFF. CDR3 sequence (DNA): TGTGCCGCTAGCGCTAGGGGCGATGAGCAGTTCTTC. The chain couples TRBV2 to TRBJ2-1; maybe TRBD2 (6 bases). The V end was cut by 11 bases, the J end by 8 bases, with 16 bases between. Germline CDR1 and CDR2: SNHLY and FYNNEI. This CDR3 contains 12 residues.

This clone showed up just once. The chain is built from TRBV14 and TRBJ2-1, with D unresolved. This CDR3 region has 18 residues. Germline CDR1 is SGHDN and CDR2 is FVKESK. The V end lost 0 bases, the J end lost 0 bases, and 15 bases lay between the germline ends. CDR3 sequence reads: CASSQDWFDSSSYNEQFF. In DNA form, the CDR3 reads TGTGCCAGCAGCCAAGATTGGTTTGATTCAAGCTCCTACAATGAGCAGTTCTTC.

The chain couples TRBV6-1 to TRBJ1-4; TRBD1 aligns across 9 bases. This CDR3 comprises 13 residues. CDR1 is MNHNS, CDR2 SASEGT, per germline. V shed 5 bases, J shed 7 bases, and the junction held 2 bases outside the gene matches. The CDR3 reads CASSKDRGEKLFF. In nucleotides, the CDR3 is TGTGCCAGCAGTAAGGACAGGGGTGAAAAACTGTTTTTT.

The chain employs TRBV13 and TRBJ2-2; D is uncertain. Per the germline V gene, CDR1 is PRHDT and CDR2 is FYEKMQ (reference sequence). The CDR3 covers 16 residues. The V gene lost 5 bases and the J gene lost 0 bases, with 13 bases spanning the gap. This chain's CDR3 is CASSRVTNANTGELFF. The CDR3 DNA reads TGTGCCAGCAGCCGAGTTACTAACGCGAACACCGGGGAGCTGTTTTTT.

The chain is built from TRBV11-3 and TRBJ2-7, with 8 bases aligning to TRBD1. The germline CDR1 and CDR2 sequences are SGHNT and YENEEA. The CDR3 extends over 13 amino acids. J gave up 5 bases and V 6 bases, and 6 bases lay outside the gene matches. As DNA, the CDR3 is TGTGCCAGCAGTACAGGGGGTTTTAACGAGCAGTACTTC. Protein product: CASSTGGFNEQYF.

The chain carries TRBV4-3 and TRBJ2-5; D uncertain. Per the germline V gene, CDR1 is LGHNA and CDR2 is YSLEER. V was shortened by 3 bases and J by 2 bases, with 13 bases between the two germline ends. The CDR3 is 15 residues long. The CDR3: CASSHPQHTQETQYF. The CDR3 bases are TGCGCCAGCAGCCACCCTCAGCATACTCAAGAGACCCAGTACTTC.

V is TRBV15 and J is TRBJ2-5; 10 positions agree with TRBD1. The CDR3 sequence is 15 residues long. V lost 2 bases, J lost 3 bases, and 3 bases stayed unmatched. CDR1 is LNHNV and CDR2 is YYDKDF in the germline V gene (reference sequence). CDR3 region: CATSRSGTGEETQYF. The CDR3 region has the DNA TGTGCCACCAGCAGATCGGGGACAGGGGAAGAGACCCAGTACTTC.